The following is a T cell receptor beta chain sequence with its context. In the original workflow: Reference gene primers were amplified, and this amplification served to estimate nucleated cell counts. Measured with immunoSEQ multiplex PCR; TCRdb has only the in-frame clones, and not every one. V, J and clone size are those of that table, while D and trimming were read from the DNA. This table holds approximately 160,000 clones, approximately 81% found once. This sample was taken from a study of blood T cell repertoires in COVID-19. Study as a whole: There were acute and convalescent COVID-19 samples, and they came from the United States, Italy and Spain.

The source of this sequence is a man between 18 and 29 years old with active or convalescent COVID-19. The specimen sequenced was peripheral blood.

The CDR3 here is CASSNGDRGSNSPLHF. CDR3 coding DNA: TGCGCCAGCAGCAATGGGGACAGGGGATCTAATTCACCCCTCCACTTT. The V call is TRBV5-1, the J call TRBJ1-6; 10 bases map to TRBD1. Trimming at V came to 4 bases and at J to 6 bases, leaving 7 bases not matched to a gene. Germline CDR1 SGHRS, CDR2 YFSETQ. The CDR3 has 16 residues.